The T cell receptor beta chain under discussion was sequenced for a study of T cells after yellow fever vaccination. Findings and caveats of the study: After the booster, nearly 98% of CD4 and more than 85% of CD8 primary-response clones were re-detected.

This clonotype was counted a few times. The target antigen is unknown. J lost 4 bases, V lost 5 bases, and 9 bases had no gene match. Germline lookup yields CDR1 SEHNR and CDR2 FQNEAQ (reference sequence). The CDR3 loop spans 15 amino acids. They built TCR cDNA with 5'RACE template switching, a step that put in a universal primer site and UMIs. TCRdb recomputed calls from the 5' RACE reads with MiXCR, one row per CDR3 protein. The table lists some 350,000 distinct CDR3 sequences, about 6.2% of them singletons. The TCR comes from a man younger than 40 who received the YFV17D yellow fever vaccine. Sequences were derived from PBMCs, sampled 5 days after the yellow fever booster vaccination. The chain carries TRBV7-9 and TRBJ2-7, with TRBD1 matching 9 bases. The CDR3 is CASSVMAGTGYEQYF. CDR3 DNA: TGTGCCAGCAGCGTAATGGCAGGGACAGGGTACGAGCAGTACTTC.